A selection of T cell receptor beta chains follows, all from one sample in a study of CD8+ T cells in alopecia areata. This table comes from immunoSEQ multiplex PCR, and its TCRdb copy is limited to in-frame clones, with some not included. The repertoire holds over 250,000 clones, about three fifths seen once, with roughly 0.93% in the top ten. Here the sequenced sample was CD4+ T cells sorted from blood, taken at week 52, from a patient treated with tofacitinib. Every receptor here comes from a human donor with alopecia areata. The CDR3 runs from the conserved cysteine through the conserved F or W. The order of the fields is clone size, V gene, J gene, D gene, CDR3 DNA, CDR3 protein. The D gene is left open where the match is weak. Clone size is not always given. Where it is, it says once, few, many or a class for expanded clones.

-	TRBV30	TRBJ2-1	TRBD2	TGTGCCTGGAGTGGACCGGGACTAGCGGGGTTTAGCGGGGCTTACAATGAGCAGTTCTTC	CAWSGPGLAGFSGAYNEQFF
-	TRBV6-6	TRBJ2-7	-	TGTGCCAGCAGTTACTCGCCGGACGAGCAGTACTTC	CASSYSPDEQYF
-	TRBV2	TRBJ2-6	-	TGTGCCAGCAGGGGACTTCGGGCTTTGTCTGGGGCCAACGTCCTGACTTTC	CASRGLRALSGANVLTF
-	TRBV5-1	TRBJ2-1	-	TGCGCCAGCAGCTTGGCAGGGGACAATGAGCAGTTCTTC	CASSLAGDNEQFF
-	TRBV5-1	TRBJ2-1	-	TGCGCCAGCAGCTTCCCCAGCAATGAGCAGTTCTTC	CASSFPSNEQFF
-	TRBV7-3	TRBJ2-3	-	TGTGCCAGCAGCTTAACGGTAGCGGGCACAGATACGCAGTATTTT	CASSLTVAGTDTQYF
-	TRBV30	TRBJ1-1	-	TGTGCCTGGACAGGGTCAGCGAACACTGAAGCTTTCTTT	CAWTGSANTEAFF
-	TRBV4-1	TRBJ2-3	-	TGCGCCAGCAGCCAAGAAATAGTAGGGGGGCGCGGGGATACGCAGTATTTT	CASSQEIVGGRGDTQYF
-	TRBV29-1	TRBJ1-2	-	TGCAGCGTTGGGGCCTCGGACGGTACTAACTATGGCTACACCTTC	CSVGASDGTNYGYTF
once	TRBV30	TRBJ1-3	-	TGTGCCTGGATCGCCAGGGGCCTCTCTGGAAACACCATATATTTT	CAWIARGLSGNTIYF
many	TRBV7-9	TRBJ2-6	-	TGTGCCAGCAGCTTAGCGGGGTCTGGGGCCAACGTCCTGACTTTC	CASSLAGSGANVLTF
-	TRBV2	TRBJ2-6	-	TGTGCCAGCGAACTAGCTGGGGCCAACGTCCTGACTTTC	CASELAGANVLTF
-	TRBV5-1	TRBJ2-1	-	TGCGCCAGCAGCTTGGCCGACAGCTTAGGGCAGTTCTTC	CASSLADSLGQFF
-	TRBV30	TRBJ1-1	TRBD1	TGTGCCTGGAGACCCGGGACAGCCGAAGTGGCTTTCTTT	CAWRPGTAEVAFF
few	TRBV11-2	TRBJ2-3	TRBD1	TGTGCCAGCAGCAAAAACAGGGGGATTTCCACAGATACGCAGTATTTT	CASSKNRGISTDTQYF
-	TRBV2	TRBJ1-5	-	TGTGCCAGCCTCGACAGGTCGGGAATTCAGCCCCAGCATTTT	CASLDRSGIQPQHF
-	TRBV30	TRBJ1-6	-	TGTGCCTGGAGTGTAATCGTGCGGAATTCACCCCTCCACTTT	CAWSVIVRNSPLHF
-	TRBV30	TRBJ2-3	-	TGTGCCTGGAAGTTTTTAGTTGGTACGCAGTATTTT	CAWKFLVGTQYF
-	TRBV9	TRBJ2-1	-	TGTGCCAGCAGCTTAAACAATGAGCAGTTCTTC	CASSLNNEQFF
-	TRBV7-2	TRBJ2-7	-	TGTGCCAGCAGCTTAACACTAGTAGGCTCCTACGAGCAGTACTTC	CASSLTLVGSYEQYF
-	TRBV18	TRBJ2-3	-	TGTGCCAGCTCACCGAAAGTGGGAGGACACACAGATACGCAGTATTTT	CASSPKVGGHTDTQYF
few	TRBV6-6	TRBJ1-6	-	TGTGCCAGCACAACGGGGAATTCACCCCTCCACTTT	CASTTGNSPLHF
-	TRBV6-5	TRBJ2-5	-	TGTGCCACTAAGCGCCAGGGGAGAGAGACCCAGTACTTC	CATKRQGRETQYF
-	TRBV5-1	TRBJ2-7	-	TGCGCCAGCAGCTCGTCGACAGGTTCAACCTACGAGCAGTACTTC	CASSSSTGSTYEQYF
-	TRBV15	TRBJ1-1	-	TGTGCCACCAGCAGAGCTGAGGGGTCTAACACTGAAGCTTTCTTT	CATSRAEGSNTEAFF
-	TRBV5-1	TRBJ2-7	TRBD1	TGCGCCAGCAGCCCGGGACTTGGGACAGGGCGCGGATCATCAAGCTCCTACGAGCAGTACTTC	CASSPGLGTGRGSSSSYEQYF
-	TRBV11-2	TRBJ1-1	-	TGTGCCAGCAGCTTAATGCAGCATGAAGCTTTCTTT	CASSLMQHEAFF
-	TRBV4-2	TRBJ2-3	TRBD2	TGTGCCAGCAGCCAAGATCTACGCGGCGGGGGTTACGGAGATACGCAGTATTTT	CASSQDLRGGGYGDTQYF
-	TRBV7-6	TRBJ2-7	-	TGTGCCAGCAGCCCAACCGGGAATGGCTACGAGCAGTACTTC	CASSPTGNGYEQYF